These 26 T cell receptor beta chains came from one sample sequenced in a study of shared T cell receptors in the human thymus. Method: immunoSEQ multiplex PCR; TCRdb's copy keeps in-frame clones and lacks some. The top ten hold 0.0095% to 0.011% of the sample, which has about 610,000 clones, around nine tenths seen once. These data were also reused for a study on human thymus T cells.

The sample taken for sequencing was thymocytes. The receptor set was obtained from a boy under two years old with a congenital heart defect.

This rearrangement joins TRBV7-9 to TRBJ2-7; D might be TRBD2 (7 bases). The germline V and J ends were trimmed by 5 bases and 4 bases, with 18 bases remaining between them. This CDR3 spans 15 amino acids. Germline CDR1 is SEHNR and CDR2 is FQNEAQ (reference sequence). CDR3 amino acids: CASSVAGGGGYEQYF. The CDR3 bases are TGTGCCAGCAGCGTTGCGGGCGGGGGCGGGTACGAGCAGTACTTC.

This rearrangement joins TRBV12-5 to TRBJ2-7, with 11 bases aligning to TRBD2. Germline CDR1 LGHNT, CDR2 FRNRAP. This CDR3 is 17 amino acids long. V shed 2 bases and J 1 base; nucleotides not matched to a gene: 7. The CDR3 nucleotides read TGTGCTAGTGGTTTGAAGGCCGGGACTAGCGGATCCTACGAGCAGTACTTC. It codes for CASGLKAGTSGSYEQYF.

As for this clone: Within the sample, other DNA sequences also encode this same CDR3. The chain recombines TRBV20-1 with TRBJ2-7; D may be TRBD2 (5 bases). Germline V gene lookup returns CDR1 DFQATT and CDR2 SNEGSKA (reference sequence). The CDR3 runs to 11 residues. V was cut by 6 bases and J by 4 bases, with 10 bases left in between. CDR3: CSAPRGYEQYF. The DNA of the CDR3 is TGCAGTGCACCCCGGGGTTACGAGCAGTACTTC.

This clone was observed a few times. This chain joins TRBV28 and TRBJ2-1; 9 bases agree with TRBD2. The CDR3 is 15 residues long. V trimming: 5 bases; J trimming: 8 bases; junction bases outside the gene matches: 10. CDR1 MDHEN and CDR2 SYDVKM come from the germline V gene. Written as DNA, the CDR3 is TGTGCCAGCAGTCCTGGACTAGCGAGTTCGCATGAGCAGTTCTTC. This sequence encodes CASSPGLASSHEQFF.

The chain combines TRBV27 with TRBJ2-1; 11 nucleotides match TRBD2. The trim removed 5 bases at V and 9 bases at J, leaving 12 bases unmatched. The CDR3 contains 16 residues. From germline, CDR1 is MNHEY and CDR2 SMNVEV (reference sequence). The CDR3 sequence: CASSPRTSGRLSEQFF. The CDR3 DNA reads TGTGCCAGCAGTCCGAGGACTAGCGGGCGACTAAGTGAGCAGTTCTTC.

This clone has just a few counts. The genes are TRBV28 and TRBJ1-1, with 7 bases lining up with TRBD1. The CDR3 covers 15 residues. Looked up from germline, CDR1 is MDHEN and CDR2 is SYDVKM. The ends lost 6 bases at V and 7 bases at J; junction bases unmatched: 14. CDR3 sequence reads: CASRRDRAWGLEAFF. The CDR3 region has the DNA TGTGCCAGCAGACGTGACAGGGCGTGGGGCCTTGAAGCTTTCTTT. Full variable domain (outside the CDR3, taken from reference TRBV28 and TRBJ1-1): DVKVTQSSRYLVKRTGEKVFLECVQDMDHENMFWYRQDPGLGLRLIYFSYDVKMKEKGDIPEGYSVSREKKERFSLILESASTNQTSMYLCASRRDRAWGLEAFFGQGTRLTVV.

This clone was found a few times. This chain links TRBV10-1 with TRBJ2-2; 7 bases map to TRBD2. V shed 2 bases, J shed 5 bases, and the junction held 5 bases outside the gene matches. The CDR3 sequence is 15 residues long. Germline V CDR1 and CDR2: WNHNN, SYGVQD (reference sequence). The DNA of the CDR3 is TGCGCCAGCAGTGAGCGCGGGAGAGGTACCGGGGAGCTGTTTTTT. This encodes CASSERGRGTGELFF.

This chain links TRBV5-6 with TRBJ2-7; 7 bases map to TRBD2. J lost 6 bases, V lost 4 bases, and 13 bases had no gene match. Germline V gene lookup returns CDR1 SGHDT and CDR2 YYEEEE. The CDR3 sequence is 15 residues long. DNA for the CDR3: TGTGCCAGCAGCCGCACCCGGGGGAGGGCTACCGAGCAGTACTTC. It codes for CASSRTRGRATEQYF.

The chain has TRBV28 and TRBJ1-6; 8 bases match TRBD1. Trimming cost V 6 bases and J 7 bases; bases outside gene matches: 8. This CDR3 is built from 15 residues. Germline CDR1 is MDHEN and CDR2 is SYDVKM. CDR3 region: CASSFSGQANSPLHF. The CDR3 nucleotides are TGTGCCAGCAGCTTCTCGGGACAGGCGAATTCACCCCTCCACTTT.

Remarks on this clone: Mismatch with germline at one junction end may stem from a read error. The chain uses TRBV28 and TRBJ2-3; 9 bases line up with TRBD2. This CDR3 region has 15 residues. Germline V gene data show CDR1 as MDHEN and CDR2 as SYDVKM. DNA for the CDR3: TGTGCCAGCAGTCCCCCCGGAATAGCGGGAGTCCTCAACGACTTT. It yields the protein CASSPPGIAGVLNDF.

The J gene is TRBJ2-3, the V gene TRBV6-1; unclear D gene. The CDR3 is made up of 13 amino acids. Trimming shortened V by 6 bases and J by 2 bases, and 9 bases separated the two germline ends. Germline values: CDR1 MNHNS, CDR2 SASEGT. The CDR3 spells CASSGHFTDTQYF. The CDR3 DNA follows: TGTGCCAGCAGCGGTCACTTCACAGATACGCAGTATTTT.

The rearrangement uses TRBV10-1 and TRBJ2-7; a possible D gene is TRBD1 (6 bases). Between the trimmed V and J ends, which lost 9 bases and 5 bases, there was a span of 17 bases. This CDR3 contains 13 residues. CDR1 and CDR2 (germline): WNHNN, SYGVQD (reference sequence). CDR3 nucleotides: TGCGCCAGGAGGATACAGGGAAATGACGAGCAGTACTTC. It encodes CARRIQGNDEQYF.

J is TRBJ2-1 and V is TRBV5-6; the match to TRBD2 covers 10 bases. There are 16 residues in the CDR3. CDR1 is SGHDT, CDR2 YYEEEE, per germline. J was trimmed by 3 bases and V by 0 bases; bases with no gene match: 3. In DNA form, the CDR3 reads TGTGCCAGCAGCTTGGCCGGACTAGCGGTCTACAATGAGCAGTTCTTC. Translation gives CASSLAGLAVYNEQFF.

The rearrangement links TRBV10-3 to TRBJ2-3; possible D gene TRBD2, 6 bases. From germline, CDR1 is ENHRY and CDR2 SYGVKD. Trimming shortened V by 6 bases and J by 3 bases, and 13 bases separated the two germline ends. The CDR3 consists of 14 residues. The CDR3 DNA reads as TGTGCCATCAGCCCCGGGACTTCTACAGATACGCAGTATTTT. As protein: CAISPGTSTDTQYF.

This clone was picked up a small number of times. The V and J genes are TRBV25-1 and TRBJ2-2, with 10 bases fitting TRBD2. The CDR3 has 16 residues. Germline V CDR1 and CDR2: MGHDK, SYGVNS. J gave up 6 bases and V 5 bases, and 9 bases lay outside the gene matches. The CDR3 sequence is CASSTLAGEGAGELFF. CDR3 DNA: TGTGCCAGCAGTACCCTAGCGGGAGAGGGGGCCGGGGAGCTGTTTTTT.

V gene TRBV28 combines with J gene TRBJ2-1, with D perhaps TRBD1 (6 bases). The CDR3 has 16 residues. The germline CDR1 and CDR2 sequences are MDHEN and SYDVKM. Deletions cut 5 bases from V and 5 bases from J, with 19 bases between. In nucleotides, the CDR3 is TGTGCCAGCAGTCGCCTTGGGGGCGAGGAGGACAATGAGCAGTTCTTC. This encodes CASSRLGGEEDNEQFF.

The chain combines TRBV5-4 with TRBJ1-4; TRBD1 matches 8 bases. The CDR3 sequence is 14 residues long. Germline V gene data show CDR1 as SGHNT and CDR2 as YYREEE (reference sequence). V shed 2 bases, J shed 8 bases, and the junction held 5 bases outside the gene matches. In nucleotides, the CDR3 is TGTGCCAGCAGCTTTGGACAGGGTGGAGAAAAACTGTTTTTT. It encodes CASSFGQGGEKLFF.

The rearrangement joins TRBV5-1 to TRBJ1-4; the D is unclear. The CDR3 contains 13 residues. Germline CDR1 reads SGHRS; CDR2 reads YFSETQ. Trimming shortened V by 4 bases and J by 0 bases, and 4 bases separated the two germline ends. Here the CDR3 reads CASSLSTNEKLFF. In DNA form, the CDR3 reads TGCGCCAGCAGCCTGTCAACTAATGAAAAACTGTTTTTT. The whole variable domain, filled in from reference TRBV5-1 and TRBJ1-4, reads KAGVTQTPRYLIKTRGQQVTLSCSPISGHRSVSWYQQTPGQGLQFLFEYFSETQRNKGNFPGRFSGRQFSNSRSEMNVSTLELGDSALYLCASSLSTNEKLFFGSGTQLSVL.

The chain employs TRBV11-2 and TRBJ2-7; 11 positions agree with TRBD1. Germline loops: CDR1 SGHAT, CDR2 FQNNGV. Trimming at V came to 9 bases and at J to 7 bases, leaving 17 bases not matched to a gene. This CDR3 spans 16 amino acids. CDR3 nucleotide sequence: TGTGCCAGAACCCCCCGCGTGGACAGGGGGCTTGGAGAGCAGTACTTC. Protein product: CARTPRVDRGLGEQYF. Complete variable domain (other parts from reference TRBV11-2 and TRBJ2-7): EAGVAQSPRYKIIEKRQSVAFWCNPISGHATLYWYQQILGQGPKLLIQFQNNGVVDDSQLPKDRFSAERLKGVDSTLKIQPAKLEDSAVYLCARTPRVDRGLGEQYFGPGTRLTVT.

This clone was observed once. This chain uses TRBV11-1 with TRBJ2-1, with D perhaps TRBD2 (5 bases). The CDR3 runs 17 residues. Germline V gives CDR1 SGHAT, CDR2 FQDESV (reference sequence). The V end was cut by 0 bases, the J end by 3 bases, with 15 bases between. CDR3: CASSLARATRFYNEQFF. CDR3 DNA: TGTGCCAGCAGCTTAGCGCGGGCCACGCGATTCTACAATGAGCAGTTCTTC. Full variable domain (outside the CDR3, taken from reference TRBV11-1 and TRBJ2-1): EAEVAQSPRYKITEKSQAVAFWCDPISGHATLYWYRQILGQGPELLVQFQDESVVDDSQLPKDRFSAERLKGVDSTLKIQPAELGDSAMYLCASSLARATRFYNEQFFGPGTRLTVL.

This clone came up a few times. The V call is TRBV9, the J call TRBJ2-7; 11 bases fit TRBD2. There are 16 residues in the CDR3. Germline CDR1 is SGDLS and CDR2 is YYNGEE. V shed 4 bases, J shed 4 bases, and the junction held 10 bases outside the gene matches. CDR3 amino acids: CASSPLAGGRGYEQYF. In DNA form, the CDR3 reads TGTGCCAGCAGCCCTCTAGCGGGGGGTCGAGGGTACGAGCAGTACTTC.

The V call is TRBV12-5, the J call TRBJ2-1; no clear D. V lost 5 bases to trimming and J lost 2 bases, with 10 bases between them. Germline V gene sequence: CDR1 LGHNT, CDR2 FRNRAP. The CDR3 is made up of 14 amino acids. CDR3 DNA: TGTGCTAGTGGTACCTCGAGGCCCTACAATGAGCAGTTCTTC. Protein: CASGTSRPYNEQFF.

The rearrangement links TRBV5-1 to TRBJ1-1; D perhaps matches TRBD1 (6 bases). Trimming pared 0 bases from V and 3 bases from J, leaving 12 bases between. Germline V gene sequence: CDR1 SGHRS, CDR2 YFSETQ. CDR3 length equals 15 residues. The CDR3 is CASSLGGEGDTEAFF. Written as DNA, the CDR3 is TGCGCCAGCAGCTTGGGGGGGGAGGGGGACACTGAAGCTTTCTTT.

The rearrangement uses TRBV5-6 and TRBJ1-6, with no clear D. V was pared by 1 base and J by 3 bases, with 11 bases between. The CDR3 loop spans 16 amino acids. CDR1 is SGHDT, CDR2 YYEEEE, per germline. CDR3 sequence (DNA): TGTGCCAGCAGCTTGAGGATAGCGTTCTATAATTCACCCCTCCACTTT. Translation gives CASSLRIAFYNSPLHF.

This clone was recorded a few times. The genes are TRBV4-2 and TRBJ1-2; 7 bases match TRBD1. The CDR3 sequence is 14 residues long. Trimming at V came to 3 bases and at J to 7 bases, leaving 8 bases not matched to a gene. Germline V lookup: CDR1 LGHNA, CDR2 YNFKEQ. CDR3 nucleotide sequence: TGTGCCAGCAGCCATGGGGACAGAGTCTGTGGCTACACCTTC. Translated: CASSHGDRVCGYTF.

This sequence joins TRBV28 and TRBJ2-2; a weak D match, TRBD1 (5 bases). Germline values: CDR1 MDHEN, CDR2 SYDVKM. The CDR3 totals 15 residues. Trimming removed 6 bases from V and 5 bases from J, with 16 bases in between. CDR3 residues: CASSNQTTGTGELFF. The CDR3 DNA reads as TGTGCCAGCAGCAACCAAACCACAGGTACCGGGGAGCTGTTTTTT.